The 23 T cell receptor beta chains given below trace back to one sample, sequenced in a study of CD8 T cells in Susac syndrome (dated by TCRdb to about 2019). Library method: the immunoSEQ multiplex PCR assay. RNA was extracted using the RNeasy kit, and about 0.45 to 1 microgram was reverse transcribed with random hexamers. TCRdb reworked the public reads: Q25 trimming with fastp, MiXCR clone assembly, productive beta chains retained. For every CDR3 protein sequence, its rows merge into one entry that carries the most common genes and DNA. The sample includes 150,000 to 200,000 distinct CDR3 sequences, with around 94% observed a single time. Of the sample, 0.14% is held by the ten largest clones. The sequencing sample was made of CD4+ T cells from PBMCs. Source of these receptors: a human donor in good health.

The V and J genes are TRBV11-1 and TRBJ2-7, with D uncertain. CDR1 is SGHAT and CDR2 is FQDESV in the germline V gene (reference sequence). This CDR3 has 12 amino acids. The V gene lost 1 base and the J gene lost 7 bases, with 8 bases spanning the gap. CDR3 loop: CASSLGSAEQYF. CDR3 bases: TGTGCCAGCAGCTTAGGGTCGGCTGAGCAGTACTTC.

Written as DNA, the CDR3 is TGTGCCAGCAGCGTAGAAGCGGGGCGTTACAATGAGCAGTTCTTC. It yields the protein CASSVEAGRYNEQFF. The chain recombines TRBV9 with TRBJ2-1; 7 bases map to TRBD2. Germline V lookup: CDR1 SGDLS, CDR2 YYNGEE. The CDR3 spans 15 residues. V shed 0 bases and J 4 bases; nucleotides not matched to a gene: 4.

CDR3 sequence: CAISAGRGISGNEQFF. The CDR3 nucleotides read TGTGCCATCAGTGCGGGAAGGGGGATCTCAGGCAATGAGCAGTTCTTC. V and J are TRBV10-3 and TRBJ2-1, with D possibly matching TRBD1 (6 bases). The CDR3 is made up of 16 amino acids. The V gene lost 4 bases and the J gene lost 6 bases, with 19 bases spanning the gap. Germline CDR1 and CDR2: ENHRY and SYGVKD.

The V call is TRBV7-2, the J call TRBJ2-3, with 8 nucleotides matching TRBD1. Germline assignment: CDR1 SGHTA and CDR2 FQGNSA. This CDR3 is 16 amino acids long. V lost 0 bases, J lost 8 bases, and 10 bases stayed unmatched. CDR3 protein: CASSLAGQAFVGTQYF. CDR3 nucleotide sequence: TGTGCCAGCAGCTTAGCGGGACAGGCCTTCGTGGGTACGCAGTATTTT.

J is TRBJ2-5 and V is TRBV9; a weak D match, TRBD1 (5 bases). Trimming took off 0 bases at V and 8 bases at J, with 8 bases between the two ends. The V gene's germline CDR1 is SGDLS and CDR2 YYNGEE. The CDR3 has 12 residues. The CDR3 DNA sequence: TGTGCCAGCAGCGTAGAGCAGGGAACCCAGTACTTC. Translated, it gives CASSVEQGTQYF.

The V gene is TRBV6-5, the J gene TRBJ1-5, with a weak D call TRBD1 (6 bases). The CDR3 totals 14 residues. Germline loops: CDR1 MNHEY, CDR2 SVGAGI. V was trimmed by 6 bases and J by 4 bases, leaving 13 bases between them. The DNA of the CDR3 is TGTGCCAGCAGCGAGTCAGGGGTGAATCAGCCCCAGCATTTT. Its protein product is CASSESGVNQPQHF.

The V and J genes are TRBV2 and TRBJ1-2, with 10 nucleotides matching TRBD1. CDR1 is SNHLY and CDR2 is FYNNEI in the germline V gene. The V and J ends lost 2 bases and 2 bases, in that order; junction bases with no gene match: 2. This CDR3 has 15 residues. CDR3 region: CASSEKTGGNYGYTF. CDR3 in DNA: TGTGCCAGCAGTGAAAAGACAGGGGGCAACTATGGCTACACCTTC.

The chain combines TRBV4-2 with TRBJ1-6; possible D gene TRBD1, 6 bases. V lost 4 bases to trimming and J lost 10 bases, with 20 bases between them. The CDR3 has 16 amino acids. Germline CDR1 and CDR2: LGHNA and YNFKEQ. CDR3 sequence (DNA): TGTGCCAGCAGCCTAACCCACAGGGAACCAGGCTCACCCCTCCACTTT. This codes for CASSLTHREPGSPLHF.

V and J are TRBV9 and TRBJ2-5, with 9 bases aligning to TRBD2. The V and J ends lost 0 bases and 0 bases, in that order; junction bases with no gene match: 3. Per the germline V gene, CDR1 is SGDLS and CDR2 is YYNGEE. This CDR3 is 16 amino acids long. This chain's CDR3 is CASSVDPSGDQETQYF. Written as DNA, the CDR3 is TGTGCCAGCAGCGTAGATCCTAGCGGGGACCAAGAGACCCAGTACTTC.

V is TRBV28 and J is TRBJ1-4, with D perhaps matching TRBD1 (5 bases). The CDR3 length is 12 residues. Germline values: CDR1 MDHEN, CDR2 SYDVKM. Trimming pared 7 bases from V and 8 bases from J, leaving 11 bases between. The DNA for the CDR3 is TGTGCCAGCAAATTGGGGCAGGAAAAACTGTTTTTT. It codes for CASKLGQEKLFF.

A single count supports this clonotype. This chain links TRBV7-8 with TRBJ2-5, with 13 bases fitting TRBD2. V dropped 4 bases and J dropped 5; count of bases not matched to a gene: 7. There are 16 residues in the CDR3. The V gene's germline CDR1 is SGHVS and CDR2 FQNEAQ. CDR3 sequence reads: CASSYRLAGGSETQYF. The CDR3 DNA follows: TGTGCCAGCAGCTACCGACTAGCGGGGGGTAGTGAGACCCAGTACTTC.

This clonotype was found once. The chain joins TRBV6-2 or TRBV6-3 to TRBJ2-5, with unresolved D. With 9 bases removed from V and 5 bases from J, the gap between germline ends came to 13 bases. CDR3 length: 12 residues. CDR1 is MNHEY and CDR2 is SVGEGT in the germline V gene. CDR3 nucleotides: TGTGCCAGTAGAAGGGTGCGGGAGACCCAGTACTTC. Its protein product is CASRRVRETQYF.

This rearrangement joins TRBV3-1 to TRBJ2-2, with D tentatively TRBD2 (5 bases). The CDR3 length is 12 residues. V was trimmed by 8 bases and J by 8 bases, leaving 12 bases between them. The germline V gene has CDR1 LGHDT and CDR2 YNNKEL (reference sequence). The CDR3 here is CASGTRAGELFF. CDR3 nucleotide sequence: TGTGCCAGCGGCACGCGGGCTGGGGAGCTGTTTTTT.

The chain joins TRBV4-3 to TRBJ2-2; D is uncertain. CDR1 and CDR2 (germline): LGHNA, YSLEER. Between the trimmed V and J ends, which lost 0 bases and 4 bases, there was a span of 15 bases. CDR3 length: 17 amino acids. Here the CDR3 reads CASSQESPPGRTGELFF. CDR3 in DNA: TGCGCCAGCAGCCAAGAGAGCCCCCCCGGTCGCACCGGGGAGCTGTTTTTT.

V usage is TRBV6-6 and J usage is TRBJ2-1; D is possibly TRBD2 (5 bases). The V end was cut by 0 bases, the J end by 4 bases, with 13 bases between. The CDR3 contains 16 residues. Germline loops: CDR1 MNHNY, CDR2 SVGAGI (reference sequence). CDR3 residues: CASSYSRSGGYNEQFF. The CDR3 coding sequence is TGTGCCAGCAGTTACTCGAGAAGCGGTGGGTACAATGAGCAGTTCTTC.

The genes are TRBV5-6 and TRBJ2-7, with D perhaps given as TRBD1 or TRBD2 (5 bases each). V dropped 0 bases and J dropped 7 bases, with 8 bases sitting between them. This CDR3 contains 12 residues. The V gene's germline CDR1 is SGHDT and CDR2 YYEEEE. The CDR3 nucleotides are TGTGCCAGCAGCTTGGCGTGGGGGGAGCAGTACTTC. Translated, it gives CASSLAWGEQYF.

The V and J genes are TRBV6-2 or TRBV6-3 and TRBJ2-3; D gene unclear. CDR1 and CDR2 (germline): MNHEY, SVGEGT. V was cut by 6 bases and J by 8 bases, with 9 bases left in between. The CDR3 consists of 11 residues. The CDR3 region has the DNA TGTGCCAGCAGCTACCAGGTTACGCAGTATTTT. It yields the protein CASSYQVTQYF.

A single count supports this clonotype. CDR3 region: CASRGQGATQPQHF. As DNA, the CDR3 is TGTGCCAGCAGGGGACAGGGGGCGACTCAGCCCCAGCATTTT. This rearrangement joins TRBV27 to TRBJ1-5, with TRBD1 matching over 12 bases. The ends lost 6 bases at V and 6 bases at J; junction bases unmatched: 3. The CDR3 loop spans 14 amino acids. The germline CDR1 and CDR2 sequences are MNHEY and SMNVEV (reference sequence).

This clonotype has just one count. The chain combines TRBV6-2 or TRBV6-3 with TRBJ2-1; 8 nucleotides align to TRBD2. J lost 8 bases, V lost 0 bases, and 18 bases had no gene match. CDR1 is MNHEY, CDR2 SVGEGT, per germline. The CDR3 runs to 19 residues. The CDR3, as DNA: TGTGCCAGCAGTTACTCGAGGATAGGACTAGCCGGGGATTGGGATGAGCAGTTCTTC. Its translation is CASSYSRIGLAGDWDEQFF.

V gene TRBV20-1 combines with J gene TRBJ2-7; 8 positions match TRBD1. Germline lookup yields CDR1 DFQATT and CDR2 SNEGSKA (reference sequence). This CDR3 comprises 14 residues. The ends lost 4 bases at V and 1 base at J; junction bases unmatched: 6. DNA for the CDR3: TGCAGTGCTATCCAGAGGACAGGGTCCTACGAGCAGTACTTC. Protein: CSAIQRTGSYEQYF.

The V gene is TRBV30, the J gene TRBJ1-5; no reliable D call. V was trimmed by 1 base and J by 1 base, leaving 14 bases between them. This CDR3 is built from 16 residues. Per germline, CDR1 GTSNPN and CDR2 SVGIG (reference sequence). In nucleotides, the CDR3 is TGTGCCTGGAGTGCGCTCGGTTACGGGAGCAATCAGCCCCAGCATTTT. As protein: CAWSALGYGSNQPQHF.

Concerning this clonotype itself: The junction departs from germline at one end; a sequencing error may be responsible. The gene calls are TRBV5-6 and TRBJ1-6; unclear D gene. This CDR3 is built from 13 residues. CDR1 is SGHDT, CDR2 YYEEEE, per germline. CDR3 bases: TGTGCCAGCAGTTTGGTCACTAATTCACCCCTCCACTTT. This codes for CASSLVTNSPLHF.

The CDR3 DNA reads TGTGCCTGCACCTTGATTCGACGGCTGAACACTGAAGCTTTCTTT. Its translation is CACTLIRRLNTEAFF. V gene TRBV30 combines with J gene TRBJ1-1; D uncertain. The germline V and J ends were trimmed by 6 bases and 0 bases, with 17 bases remaining between them. Germline V CDR1 and CDR2: GTSNPN, SVGIG (reference sequence). This CDR3 is built from 15 residues.